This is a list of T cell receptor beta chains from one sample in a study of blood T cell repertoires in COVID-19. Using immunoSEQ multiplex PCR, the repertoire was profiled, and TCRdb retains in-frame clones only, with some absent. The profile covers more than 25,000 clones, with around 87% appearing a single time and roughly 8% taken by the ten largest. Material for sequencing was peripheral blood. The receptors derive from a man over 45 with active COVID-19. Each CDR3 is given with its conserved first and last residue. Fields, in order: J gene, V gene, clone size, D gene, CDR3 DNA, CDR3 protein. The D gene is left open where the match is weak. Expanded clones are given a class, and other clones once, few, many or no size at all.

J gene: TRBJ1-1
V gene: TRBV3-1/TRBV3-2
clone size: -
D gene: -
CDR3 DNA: TGTGCCAGCAGCCAAGGAGGCCGGGGTGAAGCTTTCTTT
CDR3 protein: CASSQGGRGEAFF

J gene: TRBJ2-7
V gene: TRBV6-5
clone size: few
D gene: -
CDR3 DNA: TGTGCCAGCACCTTAACAGGGAGCTCCTACGAGCAGTACTTC
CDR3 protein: CASTLTGSSYEQYF

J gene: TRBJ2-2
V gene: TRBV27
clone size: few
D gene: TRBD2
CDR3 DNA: TGTGCCAGCCGCTCAAGGCGGGGGGCGTCCGGGGAGCTGTTTTTT
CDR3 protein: CASRSRRGASGELFF

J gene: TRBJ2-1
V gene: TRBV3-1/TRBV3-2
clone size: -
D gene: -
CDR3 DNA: TGTGCCAGCAGCCAAGACCCAACTAGGGATGAGCAGTTCTTC
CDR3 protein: CASSQDPTRDEQFF

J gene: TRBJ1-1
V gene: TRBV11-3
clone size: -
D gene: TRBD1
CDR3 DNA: TGTGCCAGCAGCTACCGGACAGGAAGGGGGGCGGACACTGAAGCTTTCTTT
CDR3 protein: CASSYRTGRGADTEAFF

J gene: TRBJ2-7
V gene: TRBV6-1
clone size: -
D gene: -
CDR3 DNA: TGTGCCAGCAGTGAAAGGACATCGAGTAGATACGAGCAGTACTTC
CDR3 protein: CASSERTSSRYEQYF

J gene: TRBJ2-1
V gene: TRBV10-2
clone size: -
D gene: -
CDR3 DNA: TGCGCCAGCAGTCCAGGGAATGAGCAGTTCTTC
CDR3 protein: CASSPGNEQFF

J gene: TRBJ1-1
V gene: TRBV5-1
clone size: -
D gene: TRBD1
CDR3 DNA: TGCGCCAGCAGCGAGGGACAGGGGTACACTGAAGCTTTCTTT
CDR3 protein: CASSEGQGYTEAFF

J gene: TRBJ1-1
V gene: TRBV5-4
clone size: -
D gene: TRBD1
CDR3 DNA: TGTGCCAGCACCCCCGTCACAGGGGTGACTGAAGCTTTCTTT
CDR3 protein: CASTPVTGVTEAFF

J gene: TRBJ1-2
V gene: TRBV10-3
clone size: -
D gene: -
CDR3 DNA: TGTGCGATCTGGCGGGACGGAAACTATGGCTACACCTTC
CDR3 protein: CAIWRDGNYGYTF

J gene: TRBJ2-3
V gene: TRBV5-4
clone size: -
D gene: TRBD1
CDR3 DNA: TGTGCCAGCAGCTTGGCCACAGGGGTCGCTACGCAGTATTTT
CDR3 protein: CASSLATGVATQYF

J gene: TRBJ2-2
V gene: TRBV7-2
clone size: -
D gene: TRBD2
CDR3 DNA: TGTGCCAGCAGCTCTATAGCGGGAGGGCCTATCGGGGAGCTGTTTTTT
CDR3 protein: CASSSIAGGPIGELFF

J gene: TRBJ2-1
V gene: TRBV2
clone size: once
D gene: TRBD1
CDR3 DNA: TGTGCCAGCCCGGGACAGGGGGGTCATGAGCAGTTCTTC
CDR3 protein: CASPGQGGHEQFF

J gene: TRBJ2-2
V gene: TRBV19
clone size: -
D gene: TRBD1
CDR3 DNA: TGTGCCAGTTGCCACACAGGGGGAGTTTCCGGGGAGCTGTTTTTT
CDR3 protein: CASCHTGGVSGELFF

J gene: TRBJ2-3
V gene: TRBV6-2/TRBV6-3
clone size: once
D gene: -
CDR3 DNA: TGTGCCAGCAGTTACAGGGAGACAGATACGCAGTATTTT
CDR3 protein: CASSYRETDTQYF

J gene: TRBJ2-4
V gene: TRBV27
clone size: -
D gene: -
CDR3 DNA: TGTGCCAGCACAACTTGGGCCTTAGCCAAAAACATTCAGTACTTC
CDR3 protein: CASTTWALAKNIQYF

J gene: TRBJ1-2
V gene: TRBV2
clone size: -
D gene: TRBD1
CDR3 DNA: TGTGCCAGCAGGGAAACAGGGGCCCACTATGGCTACACCTTC
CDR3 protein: CASRETGAHYGYTF

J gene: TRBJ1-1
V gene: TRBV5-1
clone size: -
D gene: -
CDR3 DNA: TGCGCCAGCAGCTATCTTACGGACACTGAAGCTTTCTTT
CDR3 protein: CASSYLTDTEAFF

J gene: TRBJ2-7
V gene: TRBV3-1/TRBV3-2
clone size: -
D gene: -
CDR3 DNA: TGTGCCAGCAGCTCCGACAGGCCGGACTACGAGCAGTACTTC
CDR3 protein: CASSSDRPDYEQYF

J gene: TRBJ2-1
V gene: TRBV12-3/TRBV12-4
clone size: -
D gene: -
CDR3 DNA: TGTGCCAGTAGCTCCTACAATGAGCAGTTCTTC
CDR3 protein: CASSSYNEQFF

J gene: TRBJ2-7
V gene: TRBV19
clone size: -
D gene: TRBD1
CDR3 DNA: TGTGCCTGTAGTATCACGACAGGGGGGACCTACGAGCAGTACTTC
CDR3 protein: CACSITTGGTYEQYF

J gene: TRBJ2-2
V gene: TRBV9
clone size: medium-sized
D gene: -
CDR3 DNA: TGTGCCAGCAGCGGAGGGATCCTTCCAAACACCGGGGAGCTGTTTTTT
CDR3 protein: CASSGGILPNTGELFF

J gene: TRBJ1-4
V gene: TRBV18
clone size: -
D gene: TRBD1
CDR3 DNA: TGTGCCAGCTCACCCGGGACAGGGCCCTTTGCAACTAATGAAAAACTGTTTTTT
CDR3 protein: CASSPGTGPFATNEKLFF

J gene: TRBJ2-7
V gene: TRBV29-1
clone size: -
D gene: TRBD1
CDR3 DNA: TGCAGCGCTGGGACAGGATACGAGCAGTACTTC
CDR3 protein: CSAGTGYEQYF

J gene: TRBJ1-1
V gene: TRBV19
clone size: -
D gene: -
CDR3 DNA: TGTGCCAGTATCAGAGGGAGGGGTTGGAGCACTGAAGCTTTCTTT
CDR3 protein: CASIRGRGWSTEAFF

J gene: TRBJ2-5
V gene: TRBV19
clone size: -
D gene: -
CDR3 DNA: TGTGCCAGTAGTATAGGAACCGGGGGTACGGAGACCCAGTACTTC
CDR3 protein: CASSIGTGGTETQYF

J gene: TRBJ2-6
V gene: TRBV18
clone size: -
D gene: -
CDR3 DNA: TGTGCCAGCTCACCGTACCTATCTGGGGCCAACGTCCTGACTTTC
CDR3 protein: CASSPYLSGANVLTF

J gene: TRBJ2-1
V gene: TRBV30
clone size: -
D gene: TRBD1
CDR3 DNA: TGTGCCTGGAGGCCCGAACGGACAGGGGTAAGGAATGAGCAGTTCTTC
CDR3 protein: CAWRPERTGVRNEQFF

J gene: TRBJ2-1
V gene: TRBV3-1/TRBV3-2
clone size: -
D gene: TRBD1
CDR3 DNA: TGTGCCAGCAGCCAAGAGACAGGGCCCTACAATGAGCAGTTCTTC
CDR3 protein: CASSQETGPYNEQFF

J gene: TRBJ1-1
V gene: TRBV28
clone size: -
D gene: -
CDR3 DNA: TGTGCCAGCAGCTACTCAAACACTGAAGCTTTCTTT
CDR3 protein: CASSYSNTEAFF

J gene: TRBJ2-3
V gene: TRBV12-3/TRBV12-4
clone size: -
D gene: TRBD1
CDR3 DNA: TGTGCCAGCAGAAATCCGGGACAGGCCCCGCAGTATTTT
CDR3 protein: CASRNPGQAPQYF

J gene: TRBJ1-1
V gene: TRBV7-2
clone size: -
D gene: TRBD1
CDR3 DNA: TGTGCCATAAGGAAGGGGGCTGCTGAAGCTTTCTTT
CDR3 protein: CAIRKGAAEAFF

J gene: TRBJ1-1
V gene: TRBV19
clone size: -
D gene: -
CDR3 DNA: TGTGCCAGTAGTCCCATTTCCACTGAAGCTTTCTTT
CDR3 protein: CASSPISTEAFF

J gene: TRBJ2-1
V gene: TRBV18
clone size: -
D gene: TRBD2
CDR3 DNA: TGTGCCAGCGCCTATAGCGGGGGGGGTTACAATGAGCAGTTCTTC
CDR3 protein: CASAYSGGGYNEQFF

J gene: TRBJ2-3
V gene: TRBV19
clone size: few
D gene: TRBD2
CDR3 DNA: TGTGCCAGTAGTATTTCTAGCGGGAGTTTGACAGATACGCAGTATTTT
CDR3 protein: CASSISSGSLTDTQYF

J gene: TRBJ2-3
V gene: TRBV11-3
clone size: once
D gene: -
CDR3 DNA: TGTGCCAGCAGCGCTACGCGACGGGAGAGGGATACGCAGTATTTT
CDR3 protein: CASSATRRERDTQYF

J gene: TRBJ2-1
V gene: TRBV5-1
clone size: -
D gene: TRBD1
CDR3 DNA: TGCGCCAGCAGCGTGACAGGGACGGGTGAGCAGTTCTTC
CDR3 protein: CASSVTGTGEQFF

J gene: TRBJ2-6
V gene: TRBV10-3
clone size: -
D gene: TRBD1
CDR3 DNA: TGTGCCATCAGTGATCTCGACAGGGGGCGCTCTGGGGCCAACGTCCTGACTTTC
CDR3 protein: CAISDLDRGRSGANVLTF

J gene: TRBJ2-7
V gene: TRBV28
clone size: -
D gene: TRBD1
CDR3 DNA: TGTGCCAGCAGTTTATCCCCTCACAGGGGGCTGGGTGAGCAGTACTTC
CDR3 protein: CASSLSPHRGLGEQYF

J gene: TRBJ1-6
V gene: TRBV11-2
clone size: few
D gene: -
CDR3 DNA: TGTGCCAGCAGCACCCGGGGGGCTGATTCACCCCTCCACTTT
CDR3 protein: CASSTRGADSPLHF

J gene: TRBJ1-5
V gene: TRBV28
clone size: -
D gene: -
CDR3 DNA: TGTGCCAGCAGTTTTTCCCCTTCCAGGCCGACCAATCAGCCCCAGCATTTT
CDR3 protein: CASSFSPSRPTNQPQHF

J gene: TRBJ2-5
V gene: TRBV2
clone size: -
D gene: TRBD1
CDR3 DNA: TGTGCCAGCAGTGATCAGGGGGCGGAAGAGACCCAGTACTTC
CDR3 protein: CASSDQGAEETQYF

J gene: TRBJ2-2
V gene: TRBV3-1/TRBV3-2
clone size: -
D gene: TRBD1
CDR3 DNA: TGTGCCAGCAGCCAAGATACGAGGACAGGGGGTCCCGGGGAGCTGTTTTTT
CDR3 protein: CASSQDTRTGGPGELFF

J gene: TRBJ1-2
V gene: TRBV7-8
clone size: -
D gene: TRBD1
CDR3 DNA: TGTGCCAGCAGCGCCGGGACAGGGGGCTTAGGCTACACCTTC
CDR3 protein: CASSAGTGGLGYTF